This T cell receptor beta chain was sequenced for a study of PD-L1 blockade in urothelial cancer. PCRs were each spiked with synthetic TCR analog templates. The method was immunoSEQ multiplex PCR; TCRdb's version includes in-frame clones alone and lacks a portion of them. In the table there are 45,000 to 65,000 clones, roughly 84% of which are singletons. Trimming stripped 2 bases from V and 6 bases from J, with 18 bases between. Germline V CDR1 and CDR2: SGHRS, YFSETQ. The CDR3 contains 15 residues. This chain joins TRBV5-1 and TRBJ2-7; D perhaps matches TRBD2 (6 bases). The TCR sequence derives from a man in his forties with urothelial cancer. The material was PBMCs, obtained around atezolizumab (anti-PD-L1) treatment. The chain's CDR3 is CASSFPGGGSGEQYF. CDR3 coding DNA: TGCGCCAGCAGCTTTCCCGGCGGAGGGTCGGGCGAGCAGTACTTC.